This TCR beta chain comes out of a study of blood T cell repertoires in COVID-19. About the research overall: Donors in the United States, Italy and Spain gave samples during acute or convalescent COVID-19. In each case, the material was cDNA or gDNA derived from T cells, B-cell-depleted T cells, or PBMCs.

As handled by the study authors: Reference gene primer amplification in the assay estimated nucleated cell counts. Using immunoSEQ multiplex PCR, the repertoire was profiled, and TCRdb retains in-frame clones only, with some absent. The DNA was the basis for D and trimming; V, J and clone size are from that table. Of about 120,000 clones in the sample, approximately 92% were seen once. The germline V gene has CDR1 SNHLY and CDR2 FYNNEI. V dropped 4 bases and J dropped 11; count of bases not matched to a gene: 4. The CDR3 is 11 residues long. The chain combines TRBV2 with TRBJ1-1; 7 bases are shared with TRBD1. The receptor was isolated from a man in his 70s with active or convalescent COVID-19. Sequencing was performed on peripheral blood. In DNA form, the CDR3 reads TGTGCCAGCAGTGCAGGGACAGATGCTTTCTTT. Protein sequence: CASSAGTDAFF.